Presented here are 24 T cell receptor beta chains from one specimen sequenced in a study of CD8+ T cells in alopecia areata. cDNA reverse transcribed from extracted RNA served as the sequencing template. Sequencing used immunoSEQ multiplex PCR; TCRdb keeps in-frame clones, though not all of them. The top ten hold approximately 0.97% of the sample, which has approximately 180,000 clones, less than 65% seen once. Described treatment: oral pan-JAK inhibitor, 5-10 mg twice daily. Material: CD4+ T cells sorted from blood, obtained at week 24, from a patient treated with tofacitinib. The receptors come from a human donor with alopecia areata.

This clone was counted between two and nine times. The genes are TRBV10-3 and TRBJ1-6; D remains unclear. The length of the CDR3 is 14 residues. With 3 bases removed from V and 4 bases from J, the gap between germline ends came to 7 bases. In germline, CDR1 is ENHRY, CDR2 SYGVKD. The CDR3 reads CAISDGRYNSPLHF. The CDR3 region has the DNA TGTGCCATCAGTGACGGCCGATATAATTCACCCCTCCACTTT.

The V gene is TRBV6-5, the J gene TRBJ2-3, with TRBD2 matching over 11 bases. This CDR3 is built from 14 residues. The germline gives CDR1 MNHEY, CDR2 SVGAGI. J gave up 5 bases and V 8 bases, and 6 bases lay outside the gene matches. In DNA, the CDR3 is TGTGCCAGCTATAGCGGGGGGGCTAAAGATACGCAGTATTTT. It specifies CASYSGGAKDTQYF.

The chain recombines TRBV5-6 with TRBJ2-1, with D possibly matching TRBD2 (6 bases). The CDR3 covers 13 residues. The germline V gene has CDR1 SGHDT and CDR2 YYEEEE. V lost 6 bases, J lost 5 bases, and 12 bases lay in between. In DNA form, the CDR3 reads TGTGCCAGCAAACCGACGGGGGACAATGAGCAGTTCTTC. Protein product: CASKPTGDNEQFF.

This chain connects TRBV29-1 to TRBJ2-7; 7 nucleotides match TRBD1. V dropped 6 bases and J dropped 7; count of bases not matched to a gene: 12. CDR1 and CDR2 (germline): SQVTM, ANQGSEA. The CDR3 contains 13 residues. CDR3 in DNA: TGCAGCGTCGGCCTGACAGGGCCGAGGGAGCAGTACTTC. Its protein product is CSVGLTGPREQYF.

The sample holds a few counts of this clone. The CDR3 spells CSAAARGSNTEAFF. The CDR3 nucleotides read TGCAGCGCCGCCGCCCGGGGATCGAACACTGAAGCTTTCTTT. The genes are TRBV29-1 and TRBJ1-1; D is unclear. The germline V and J ends were trimmed by 7 bases and 1 base, with 16 bases remaining between them. Germline V gene data show CDR1 as SQVTM and CDR2 as ANQGSEA. CDR3 length equals 14 residues.

The chain couples TRBV2 to TRBJ2-5; tentatively, D is TRBD1 (6 bases). The V and J ends lost 4 bases and 7 bases respectively, with 13 bases between them. Per the germline V gene, CDR1 is SNHLY and CDR2 is FYNNEI. CDR3 length: 13 residues. The DNA for the CDR3 is TGTGCCAGCAGTGGGGACACTCCGAGGACCCAGTACTTC. Translated, it gives CASSGDTPRTQYF.

The chain carries TRBV19 and TRBJ2-2; possibly TRBD1 or TRBD2 for D (5 bases each). The CDR3 length is 15 residues. Germline V lookup: CDR1 LNHDA, CDR2 SQIVND (reference sequence). Trimming pared 3 bases from V and 6 bases from J, leaving 14 bases between. The CDR3 loop is CASSIPGTPSGELFF. CDR3 nucleotides: TGTGCCAGTAGTATCCCTGGGACCCCGTCCGGGGAGCTGTTTTTT. Full variable domain (rest looked up from reference TRBV19 and TRBJ2-2): DGGITQSPKYLFRKEGQNVTLSCEQNLNHDAMYWYRQDPGQGLRLIYYSQIVNDFQKGDIAEGYSVSREKKESFPLTVTSAQKNPTAFYLCASSIPGTPSGELFFGEGSRLTVL.

The rearrangement uses TRBV2 and TRBJ2-5; TRBD2 matches at 7 bases. This CDR3 is built from 15 residues. V dropped 1 base and J dropped 5; count of bases not matched to a gene: 7. Per germline, CDR1 SNHLY and CDR2 FYNNEI. In DNA, the CDR3 is TGTGCCAGCAGTGAAGAGGAGGGAGGGGCGGAGACCCAGTACTTC. This encodes CASSEEEGGAETQYF.

This clone was counted a single time. This chain links TRBV6-1 with TRBJ1-5, with unresolved D. CDR1 is MNHNS, CDR2 SASEGT, per germline. V lost 6 bases to trimming and J lost 0 bases, with 9 bases between them. The CDR3 sequence is 14 residues long. In DNA form, the CDR3 reads TGTGCCAGCAGCGACGACGGTAGCAATCAGCCCCAGCATTTT. This translates into CASSDDGSNQPQHF.

This clone was picked up a small number of times. The rearrangement joins TRBV5-1 to TRBJ2-3, with a tentative D call TRBD2 (5 bases). Trimming removed 10 bases from V and 0 bases from J, with 12 bases in between. CDR1 is SGHRS, CDR2 YFSETQ, per germline. There are 13 residues in the CDR3. CDR3 region: CASSGISTDTQYF. CDR3 in DNA: TGCGCCTCCTCGGGGATTAGCACAGATACGCAGTATTTT. Full variable domain (outside the CDR3, taken from reference TRBV5-1 and TRBJ2-3): KAGVTQTPRYLIKTRGQQVTLSCSPISGHRSVSWYQQTPGQGLQFLFEYFSETQRNKGNFPGRFSGRQFSNSRSEMNVSTLELGDSALYLCASSGISTDTQYFGPGTRLTVL.

The rearrangement links TRBV25-1 to TRBJ1-2; TRBD1 matches at 9 bases. Germline V gene lookup returns CDR1 MGHDK and CDR2 SYGVNS. V trimming: 5 bases; J trimming: 5 bases; junction bases outside the gene matches: 9. The CDR3 spans 15 residues. The CDR3 region is CASSPPAGQGYGYTF. CDR3 bases: TGTGCCAGCAGTCCACCGGCAGGACAGGGGTATGGCTACACCTTC.

This clone has a handful of counts. J is TRBJ1-2 and V is TRBV20-1; D is undetermined. The CDR3 consists of 9 residues. CDR1 DFQATT and CDR2 SNEGSKA come from the germline V gene (reference sequence). With 7 bases removed from V and 8 bases from J, the gap between germline ends came to 8 bases. CDR3 DNA sequence: TGCAGTGTCAAGGACGGCTACACCTTC. Its translation: CSVKDGYTF.

The CDR3 DNA reads as TGTGCCAGCAGCCCACCAAACAGGGAGGACACCGGGGAGCTGTTTTTT. It translates to CASSPPNREDTGELFF. The rearrangement joins TRBV13 to TRBJ2-2; D might be TRBD1 or TRBD2, each matching 6 bases. Trimming shortened V by 5 bases and J by 3 bases, and 16 bases separated the two germline ends. Germline V CDR1 and CDR2: PRHDT, FYEKMQ (reference sequence). This CDR3 has 16 amino acids.

This clone has only a few counts. The chain employs TRBV29-1 and TRBJ2-3; unclear D gene. Germline V gene sequence: CDR1 SQVTM, CDR2 ANQGSEA. The V and J ends lost 4 bases and 2 bases respectively, with 10 bases between them. The CDR3 covers 13 residues. The CDR3 bases are TGCAGCGTTGGTGGGCTACCCACAGATACGCAGTATTTT. Translation gives CSVGGLPTDTQYF.

This clone was picked up a small number of times. The chain uses TRBV29-1 and TRBJ1-2, with TRBD1 identical over 7 bases. Looked up from germline, CDR1 is SQVTM and CDR2 is ANQGSEA. The CDR3 is 15 residues long. V lost 5 bases and J lost 1; bases outside the gene matches: 10. CDR3 sequence (DNA): TGCAGCGTTTCACAGGGGCGGGGGAATAACTATGGCTACACCTTC. Amino acid sequence: CSVSQGRGNNYGYTF.

The CDR3 region has the DNA TGTGCCTGGAGCACCGGACTGTCGAACACTGAAGCTTTCTTT. Translated: CAWSTGLSNTEAFF. The V call is TRBV30, the J call TRBJ1-1; no clear D gene. CDR1 GTSNPN and CDR2 SVGIG come from the germline V gene (reference sequence). This CDR3 spans 14 amino acids. The V end was cut by 3 bases, the J end by 1 base, with 12 bases between. The whole variable domain, remainder taken from reference TRBV30 and TRBJ1-1, is SQTIHQWPATLVQPVGSPLSLECTVEGTSNPNLYWYRQAAGRGLQLLFYSVGIGQISSEVPQNLSASRPQDRQFILSSKKLLLSDSGFYLCAWSTGLSNTEAFFGQGTRLTVV.

This clone was detected a few times. The gene calls are TRBV6-1 and TRBJ2-4; D unresolved. The CDR3 runs to 15 residues. Germline-derived CDR1 and CDR2 are MNHNS and SASEGT. Trimming left V 6 bases short and J 0 bases short, with 12 bases between. The DNA for the CDR3 is TGTGCCAGCAGGGGTGCGGCGGTAGCCAAAAACATTCAGTACTTC. Its translation: CASRGAAVAKNIQYF.

The chain joins TRBV4-3 to TRBJ1-6; 8 nucleotides align to TRBD1. V was pared by 1 base and J by 7 bases, with 6 bases of the junction left unmatched. This CDR3 is 16 amino acids long. Looked up from germline, CDR1 is LGHNA and CDR2 is YSLEER. CDR3 residues: CASSQVVTGGNSPLHF. The CDR3 nucleotides are TGCGCCAGCAGCCAAGTCGTCACAGGGGGAAATTCACCCCTCCACTTT.

This clone appeared once. The V gene is TRBV11-3, the J gene TRBJ1-1; D not certain. The V and J ends lost 3 bases and 7 bases respectively, with 9 bases between them. The CDR3 loop spans 12 amino acids. Germline-derived CDR1 and CDR2 are SGHNT and YENEEA. In DNA, the CDR3 is TGTGCCAGCAGCTTGGATGGGTTTGAAGCTTTCTTT. Amino acid sequence: CASSLDGFEAFF.

The table lists this clone with a few counts. This sequence joins TRBV29-1 and TRBJ1-1; D is undetermined. The germline CDR1 and CDR2 sequences are SQVTM and ANQGSEA. The CDR3 is 13 residues long. The V gene lost 5 bases and the J gene lost 0 bases, with 10 bases spanning the gap. The CDR3 DNA is TGCAGCGTTCACAGCCTTTTGAACACTGAAGCTTTCTTT. It is translated as CSVHSLLNTEAFF.

Concerning this clone itself: One junction end does not reproduce the germline sequence, and a read error may be involved. The chain links TRBV20-1 to TRBJ1-1; D is ambiguous. Germline CDR1 and CDR2: DFQATT and SNEGSKA (reference sequence). The CDR3 extends over 11 amino acids. The CDR3 region has the DNA TGCAGTGCTAGAGACCAACGGACCCCGGTCTTT. Encoded protein: CSARDQRTPVF.

This chain joins TRBV29-1 and TRBJ1-1; no firm D call. Between the trimmed V and J ends, which lost 7 bases and 6 bases, there was a span of 6 bases. From germline, CDR1 is SQVTM and CDR2 ANQGSEA. The CDR3 runs 9 residues. The CDR3 nucleotides are TGCAGCGCCCTCCCTGAAGCTTTCTTT. This codes for CSALPEAFF.

This clone occurred a few times. The chain couples TRBV29-1 to TRBJ1-2; D is undetermined. The V gene's germline CDR1 is SQVTM and CDR2 ANQGSEA. The V end lost 4 bases, the J end lost 8 bases, and 14 bases lay between the germline ends. CDR3 size: 12 residues. In DNA form, the CDR3 reads TGCAGCGTTGTTCGTCGGACTCGGGGCTACACCTTC. Amino acid sequence: CSVVRRTRGYTF.

The chain recombines TRBV5-1 with TRBJ2-1; 7 positions agree with TRBD2. After removal of 0 bases from V and 0 bases from J, the junction contained 3 bases not matched to a gene. The CDR3 spans 16 residues. Germline V gives CDR1 SGHRS, CDR2 YFSETQ. In nucleotides, the CDR3 is TGCGCCAGCAGCTTGGAAGGGAGGGACTCCTACAATGAGCAGTTCTTC. Translated, it gives CASSLEGRDSYNEQFF.